The clone carrying this T cell receptor beta chain has only a few counts. Antigen: not known. Germline assignment: CDR1 SGHTA and CDR2 FQGTGA. The V end was cut by 5 bases, the J end by 7 bases, with 18 bases between. The CDR3 runs to 14 residues. The source of the sample is a study of Graves' ophthalmopathy and Graves' hyperthyroidism. Study details: Researchers obtained peripheral blood at initial diagnosis, before any treatment had begun.

Findings and caveats of the study: Most thyroid clonotypes with frequency above 0.001 were detected in blood too.

Physicians reached a diagnosis by relying on clinical symptoms, serum thyroxine, TRAb, thyroid ultrasound and orbital computed tomography. The authors amplified TCR beta CDR3 regions, and they did so from RNA transcripts for repertoire sequencing. An initial RT-PCR round employing HTBI primers preceded a second-round multiplex PCR. TCRdb redid the calling of the multiplex PCR reads with MiXCR, one entry per CDR3 protein. The sample has about 400,000 distinct CDR3 sequences; about 17% are singletons. The sequencing sample was made of peripheral blood. The clonotype was recovered from a woman aged 18-29 years with Graves' ophthalmopathy. This chain joins TRBV7-3 and TRBJ2-7; D may be TRBD2 (6 bases). DNA for the CDR3: TGTGCCAGCAGCCCCGGAGGGACCCCATTGGAGCAGTACTTC. It specifies CASSPGGTPLEQYF.